Listed below are T cell receptor beta chains from one sample, sequenced in a study of T cells in pancreatic ductal adenocarcinoma. Method: immunoSEQ multiplex PCR; TCRdb's copy keeps in-frame clones and lacks some. The sample consists of 4,500 to 5,000 clones, roughly 90% of them appearing once. Sequencing input: pancreatic tumor tissue. Receptors were obtained from a human donor with pancreatic ductal adenocarcinoma. Both conserved end residues are part of each CDR3. Each record gives: J gene, D gene, V gene, clone size, CDR3 protein, CDR3 DNA. A D gene is named only where the DNA matches it firmly. For some rows the clone size is stated as once, few or many, or as a class when expanded; others skip it.

j_gene: TRBJ2-7; d_gene: -; v_gene: TRBV19; abundance: -; CDR3aa: CASSTGPGSYEQYF; CDR3nt: TGTGCCAGTAGTACAGGCCCAGGCTCCTACGAGCAGTACTTC
j_gene: TRBJ2-1; d_gene: -; v_gene: TRBV19; abundance: -; CDR3aa: CASSMRGRQQQFF; CDR3nt: TGTGCCAGTAGTATGCGGGGGCGACAGCAGCAGTTCTTC
j_gene: TRBJ2-5; d_gene: -; v_gene: TRBV28; abundance: -; CDR3aa: CASQGGRGETQYF; CDR3nt: TGTGCCAGCCAGGGGGGGCGCGGGGAGACCCAGTACTTC
j_gene: TRBJ1-4; d_gene: TRBD1; v_gene: TRBV25-1; abundance: -; CDR3aa: CASRPQGGNEKLFF; CDR3nt: TGTGCCAGCCGCCCACAGGGGGGAAATGAAAAACTGTTTTTT
j_gene: TRBJ2-2; d_gene: TRBD1; v_gene: TRBV7-8; abundance: -; CDR3aa: CASSLEGQGVVYGELFF; CDR3nt: TGTGCCAGCAGCTTAGAGGGACAGGGTGTGGTTTACGGGGAGCTGTTTTTT
j_gene: TRBJ1-4; d_gene: -; v_gene: TRBV5-7; abundance: -; CDR3aa: CASSPGATNEKLFF; CDR3nt: TGTGCCAGCAGCCCGGGGGCAACTAATGAAAAACTGTTTTTT
j_gene: TRBJ2-1; d_gene: -; v_gene: TRBV10-3; abundance: -; CDR3aa: CAISEREEYNEQFF; CDR3nt: TGTGCCATCAGTGAGAGGGAGGAATACAATGAGCAGTTCTTC
j_gene: TRBJ2-7; d_gene: -; v_gene: TRBV27; abundance: -; CDR3aa: CASSTTSRETYEQYF; CDR3nt: TGTGCCAGCAGTACTACAAGCCGGGAGACCTACGAGCAGTACTTC
j_gene: TRBJ2-4; d_gene: -; v_gene: TRBV9; abundance: -; CDR3aa: CASSVGPAKNIQYF; CDR3nt: TGTGCCAGCAGCGTGGGGCCGGCCAAAAACATTCAGTACTTC
j_gene: TRBJ2-5; d_gene: TRBD2; v_gene: TRBV11-2; abundance: -; CDR3aa: CASSLDPGLAGGLNGETQYF; CDR3nt: TGTGCCAGCAGCTTAGATCCGGGACTAGCGGGAGGGCTGAACGGGGAGACCCAGTACTTC
j_gene: TRBJ1-4; d_gene: -; v_gene: TRBV7-8; abundance: few; CDR3aa: CASSLWQAPNEKLFF; CDR3nt: TGTGCCAGCAGCTTATGGCAGGCACCTAATGAAAAACTGTTTTTT
j_gene: TRBJ2-3; d_gene: -; v_gene: TRBV6-6; abundance: -; CDR3aa: CASSYRVSTDTQYF; CDR3nt: TGTGCCAGCAGTTACAGGGTTAGCACAGATACGCAGTATTTT
j_gene: TRBJ2-5; d_gene: -; v_gene: TRBV19; abundance: -; CDR3aa: CASSIMARRGQETQYF; CDR3nt: TGTGCCAGTAGTATTATGGCACGAAGGGGGCAAGAGACCCAGTACTTC
j_gene: TRBJ2-1; d_gene: TRBD2; v_gene: TRBV5-6; abundance: -; CDR3aa: CASRLIAGTNEQFF; CDR3nt: TGTGCCAGCAGACTTATAGCGGGGACCAATGAGCAGTTCTTC
j_gene: TRBJ2-1; d_gene: -; v_gene: TRBV6-1; abundance: -; CDR3aa: CASSAPPGPYNEQFF; CDR3nt: TGTGCCAGCAGTGCTCCTCCTGGCCCCTACAATGAGCAGTTCTTC
j_gene: TRBJ1-2; d_gene: TRBD1; v_gene: TRBV4-2; abundance: -; CDR3aa: CASSQAPDRTGGNYGYTF; CDR3nt: TGTGCCAGCAGCCAAGCGCCGGACAGGACAGGGGGCAACTATGGCTACACCTTC
j_gene: TRBJ2-7; d_gene: TRBD1; v_gene: TRBV4-2; abundance: -; CDR3aa: CASSFGTATEQYF; CDR3nt: TGTGCCAGCAGCTTTGGGACAGCTACCGAGCAGTACTTC
j_gene: TRBJ2-1; d_gene: TRBD2; v_gene: TRBV11-2; abundance: -; CDR3aa: CASSLDPGSGSRRGQFF; CDR3nt: TGTGCCAGCAGCTTAGATCCAGGTAGCGGGTCACGGCGGGGGCAGTTCTTC
j_gene: TRBJ2-7; d_gene: -; v_gene: TRBV7-2; abundance: -; CDR3aa: CASSPSIKGEQYF; CDR3nt: TGTGCCAGCAGCCCCAGTATTAAAGGCGAGCAGTACTTC
j_gene: TRBJ1-2; d_gene: TRBD1; v_gene: TRBV7-9; abundance: once; CDR3aa: CASSKGQASGGYTF; CDR3nt: TGTGCCAGCAGCAAGGGACAGGCATCGGGGGGCTACACCTTC
j_gene: TRBJ2-3; d_gene: -; v_gene: TRBV10-3; abundance: -; CDR3aa: CAISGGTSSTDTQYF; CDR3nt: TGTGCCATCAGTGGAGGTACTTCTAGCACAGATACGCAGTATTTT
j_gene: TRBJ1-4; d_gene: -; v_gene: TRBV6-1; abundance: -; CDR3aa: CASIGGWGEKLFF; CDR3nt: TGTGCCAGCATCGGCGGCTGGGGTGAAAAACTGTTTTTT
j_gene: TRBJ1-3; d_gene: -; v_gene: TRBV5-1; abundance: -; CDR3aa: CASSSGDSGNTIYF; CDR3nt: TGCGCCAGCAGCTCGGGGGACTCTGGAAACACCATATATTTT
j_gene: TRBJ1-3; d_gene: -; v_gene: TRBV2; abundance: -; CDR3aa: CASSFRPGRTSGNTIYF; CDR3nt: TGTGCCAGCAGTTTCCGACCGGGACGGACTTCTGGAAACACCATATATTTT
j_gene: TRBJ2-7; d_gene: -; v_gene: TRBV6-1; abundance: -; CDR3aa: CASSESLWRSPSF; CDR3nt: TGTGCCAGCAGTGAATCTTTATGGAGAAGCCCGAGCTTC
j_gene: TRBJ2-5; d_gene: TRBD1; v_gene: TRBV4-2; abundance: -; CDR3aa: CASSQTGQGQTQYF; CDR3nt: TGTGCCAGCAGCCAAACGGGACAGGGACAGACCCAGTACTTC
j_gene: TRBJ2-3; d_gene: -; v_gene: TRBV30; abundance: -; CDR3aa: CAWGADTNTQYF; CDR3nt: TGTGCCTGGGGGGCGGACACGAATACGCAGTATTTT
j_gene: TRBJ2-5; d_gene: -; v_gene: TRBV6-4; abundance: -; CDR3aa: CASSDHGPYPETQYF; CDR3nt: TGTGCCAGCAGTGACCATGGACCTTATCCTGAGACCCAGTACTTC
j_gene: TRBJ2-6; d_gene: -; v_gene: TRBV5-6; abundance: -; CDR3aa: CASSLRAGGANVLTF; CDR3nt: TGTGCCAGCAGCTTACGGGCAGGTGGGGCCAACGTCCTGACTTTC
j_gene: TRBJ2-7; d_gene: -; v_gene: TRBV19; abundance: -; CDR3aa: CASSDLGSIYEQYF; CDR3nt: TGTGCCAGTAGTGATTTGGGGTCTATCTACGAGCAGTACTTC
j_gene: TRBJ2-6; d_gene: -; v_gene: TRBV4-2; abundance: -; CDR3aa: CASSQARGPRHLPTSGANVLTF; CDR3nt: TGTGCCAGCAGCCAAGCCCGGGGCCCAAGACACCTACCCACCTCTGGGGCCAACGTCCTGACTTTC
j_gene: TRBJ1-1; d_gene: -; v_gene: TRBV5-1; abundance: -; CDR3aa: CASSLGPGRMMNTEAFF; CDR3nt: TGCGCCAGCAGCCTAGGGCCAGGGCGGATGATGAACACTGAAGCTTTCTTT
j_gene: TRBJ2-7; d_gene: TRBD2; v_gene: TRBV2; abundance: -; CDR3aa: CASTPPAGVNYEQYF; CDR3nt: TGTGCCAGCACCCCCCCAGCGGGAGTGAACTACGAGCAGTACTTC
j_gene: TRBJ2-3; d_gene: -; v_gene: TRBV27; abundance: -; CDR3aa: CASSRVPRDTQYF; CDR3nt: TGTGCCAGCAGTAGGGTTCCACGAGATACGCAGTATTTT
j_gene: TRBJ1-1; d_gene: -; v_gene: TRBV2; abundance: -; CDR3aa: CASKGTARNTEAFF; CDR3nt: TGTGCCAGCAAGGGTACAGCCCGGAACACTGAAGCTTTCTTT
j_gene: TRBJ1-1; d_gene: -; v_gene: TRBV19; abundance: -; CDR3aa: CASSVPWGMNTEAFF; CDR3nt: TGTGCCAGTAGTGTGCCTTGGGGGATGAACACTGAAGCTTTCTTT
j_gene: TRBJ2-2; d_gene: -; v_gene: TRBV11-2; abundance: -; CDR3aa: CASSPTRLSSGELFF; CDR3nt: TGTGCCAGCAGCCCCACTCGTCTGTCATCAGGGGAGCTGTTTTTT
j_gene: TRBJ2-3; d_gene: -; v_gene: TRBV18; abundance: -; CDR3aa: CASSPSAGDKQYF; CDR3nt: TGTGCCAGCTCACCATCAGCCGGGGATAAACAGTATTTT
j_gene: TRBJ2-7; d_gene: -; v_gene: TRBV21-1; abundance: -; CDR3aa: CASSGGGTYF; CDR3nt: TGTGCCAGCAGCGGGGGGGGGACGTACTTC
j_gene: TRBJ2-1; d_gene: TRBD2; v_gene: TRBV4-2; abundance: once; CDR3aa: CASSLQTSDEQFF; CDR3nt: TGTGCCAGCAGCCTGCAGACTAGCGATGAGCAGTTCTTC
j_gene: TRBJ2-1; d_gene: -; v_gene: TRBV4-1; abundance: -; CDR3aa: CASSQTYNEQFF; CDR3nt: TGCGCCAGCAGCCAAACTTACAATGAGCAGTTCTTC
j_gene: TRBJ2-7; d_gene: -; v_gene: TRBV28; abundance: -; CDR3aa: CASSLLSGTPRKSQYEQYF; CDR3nt: TGTGCCAGCAGTTTATTATCCGGGACACCACGAAAGTCCCAATACGAGCAGTACTTC
j_gene: TRBJ2-7; d_gene: TRBD1; v_gene: TRBV6-1; abundance: -; CDR3aa: CASVPGQGAYEQYF; CDR3nt: TGTGCCAGCGTCCCGGGACAGGGGGCCTACGAGCAGTACTTC
j_gene: TRBJ2-1; d_gene: -; v_gene: TRBV12-5; abundance: -; CDR3aa: CASVPGQTYNEQFF; CDR3nt: TGTGCTAGTGTCCCGGGACAAACCTACAATGAGCAGTTCTTC
j_gene: TRBJ2-7; d_gene: TRBD2; v_gene: TRBV11-2; abundance: -; CDR3aa: CASSPRLAETYEQYF; CDR3nt: TGTGCCAGCAGCCCCCGACTAGCGGAGACCTACGAGCAGTACTTC
j_gene: TRBJ2-2; d_gene: TRBD2; v_gene: TRBV7-3; abundance: -; CDR3aa: CASRIQREENTGELFF; CDR3nt: TGTGCCAGCAGAATTCAGCGGGAGGAAAACACCGGGGAGCTGTTTTTT
j_gene: TRBJ1-2; d_gene: -; v_gene: TRBV11-1; abundance: -; CDR3aa: CASSLDGGNKGYTF; CDR3nt: TGTGCCAGCAGCTTAGATGGGGGGAATAAGGGCTACACCTTC
j_gene: TRBJ2-7; d_gene: -; v_gene: TRBV28; abundance: -; CDR3aa: CASSRFQSFSYEQYF; CDR3nt: TGTGCCAGCAGTCGTTTTCAGTCTTTCTCCTACGAGCAGTACTTC
j_gene: TRBJ2-3; d_gene: -; v_gene: TRBV6-1; abundance: -; CDR3aa: CASRSTQTKGDTQYF; CDR3nt: TGTGCCAGCAGATCGACACAAACTAAGGGAGATACGCAGTATTTT
j_gene: TRBJ2-4; d_gene: TRBD1; v_gene: TRBV19; abundance: once; CDR3aa: CASMGQGAVLAKNIQYF; CDR3nt: TGTGCCAGTATGGGACAGGGGGCCGTTCTAGCCAAAAACATTCAGTACTTC
j_gene: TRBJ1-6; d_gene: TRBD1; v_gene: TRBV6-1; abundance: -; CDR3aa: CASSLRTGVASPLHF; CDR3nt: TGTGCCAGCAGTCTTAGGACAGGGGTGGCTTCACCCCTCCACTTT